Listed below are T cell receptor beta chains from one sample, sequenced in a study of human T cells and chemical hapten exposure. A single record per CDR3 protein comes from TCRdb applying MiXCR to the RACE reads. The sample contains under 400,000 distinct CDR3 sequences, approximately 5% of which appear only once. The starting material was whole blood, obtained in connection with sensitization to the hapten diphenylcyclopropenone (DPC). The source of these receptors is a woman between 45 and 65 years old with alopecia areata. Some clones in this sample may be carry-over from other donors' samples. CDR3s include the opening cysteine and the closing phenylalanine or tryptophan. D genes are given only for firm matches. The size entry is marked missing in some rows and otherwise reads once, few, many or a size class.

NA | TRBJ1-1 | TRBV7-3 | few | CASSLQGGAEAFF | TGTGCCAGCAGCTTACAGGGAGGGGCTGAAGCTTTCTTT
NA | TRBJ1-1 | TRBV3-1 | few | CASKVGAGAGGGTEAFF | TGTGCCAGCAAGGTGGGCGCAGGGGCAGGAGGTGGCACTGAAGCTTTCTTT
TRBD2 | TRBJ2-3 | TRBV10-3 | few | CAISRGTSGRSTDTQYF | TGTGCCATCAGCAGGGGGACTAGCGGGAGGAGTACAGATACGCAGTATTTT
TRBD2 | TRBJ2-6 | TRBV4-3 | many | CASSPGLAVGVLTF | TGCGCCAGCAGCCCCGGACTAGCGGTAGGAGTCCTGACTTTC
TRBD1 | TRBJ2-1 | TRBV19 | NA | CASSGLRDSYNEQFF | TGTGCCAGTAGTGGCTTGAGGGACAGCTACAATGAGCAGTTCTTC
NA | TRBJ2-3 | TRBV9 | many | CASSVHGTDTQYF | TGTGCCAGCAGCGTTCACGGGACAGATACGCAGTATTTT
NA | TRBJ1-2 | TRBV3-1 | NA | CASSQARYGYTF | TGTGCCAGCAGCCAAGCTCGCTATGGCTACACCTTC
TRBD1 | TRBJ1-4 | TRBV7-9 | NA | CASSYRDRGKANEKLFF | TGTGCCAGCAGCTACCGCGACAGGGGGAAGGCTAATGAAAAACTGTTTTTT
NA | TRBJ2-3 | TRBV7-9 | many | CASSARADTQYF | TGTGCCAGCAGCGCGAGAGCAGATACGCAGTATTTT
NA | TRBJ2-3 | TRBV20-1 | many | CSARGGAPEDTQYF | TGCAGTGCTAGAGGGGGGGCGCCCGAAGATACGCAGTATTTT
NA | TRBJ2-7 | TRBV6-5 | NA | CASSYSNLDSSYEQYF | TGTGCCAGCAGTTACTCGAACCTGGACAGCTCCTACGAGCAGTACTTC
TRBD2 | TRBJ2-5 | TRBV5-1 | NA | CASSPGLAGAYQETQYF | TGCGCCAGCAGCCCGGGACTAGCGGGGGCCTACCAAGAGACCCAGTACTTC
NA | TRBJ2-1 | TRBV20-1 | NA | CSAPPLRGTSNEQFF | TGCAGTGCTCCTCCCCTCCGGGGCACTTCCAATGAGCAGTTCTTC
TRBD1 | TRBJ2-3 | TRBV7-9 | NA | CASTAGQGTDTQYF | TGTGCCAGCACGGCGGGACAGGGAACAGATACGCAGTATTTT
NA | TRBJ1-1 | TRBV4-1 | many | CASSHSQRGNTEAFF | TGCGCCAGCAGCCACTCACAGCGCGGGAACACTGAAGCTTTCTTT
NA | TRBJ1-3 | TRBV11-2 | many | CASSSLAGTRRNTIYF | TGTGCCAGCAGTTCCCTTGCGGGGACGCGACGAAACACCATATATTTT
NA | TRBJ1-3 | TRBV20-1 | many | CSAEDRNSGNTIYF | TGCAGTGCCGAAGACAGAAACTCTGGAAACACCATATATTTT
NA | TRBJ2-7 | TRBV10-3 | many | CAISDRGSYEQYF | TGTGCCATCAGTGACCGGGGAAGCTACGAGCAGTACTTC
TRBD1 | TRBJ2-7 | TRBV13 | many | CASSRQGLRAGEQYF | TGTGCCAGCAGCCGACAGGGGCTCAGGGCGGGGGAGCAGTACTTC
NA | TRBJ2-3 | TRBV5-5 | many | CASSRGRRSITDTQYF | TGTGCCAGCAGCCGGGGTCGGCGAAGCATCACAGATACGCAGTATTTT
TRBD2 | TRBJ2-1 | TRBV5-1 | NA | CASSAGGRSNEQFF | TGCGCCAGCAGCGCGGGGGGAAGGAGCAATGAGCAGTTCTTC
NA | TRBJ1-3 | TRBV7-2 | few | CASSLAETDSGNTIYF | TGTGCCAGCAGCTTAGCTGAGACGGACTCTGGAAACACCATATATTTT
NA | TRBJ2-3 | TRBV6-5 | many | CASSEGSYSTDTQYF | TGTGCCAGCAGCGAAGGGTCGTACAGCACAGATACGCAGTATTTT
NA | TRBJ1-6 | TRBV7-2 | many | CASSSSAYNSPLHF | TGTGCCAGCAGCTCGAGCGCCTATAATTCACCCCTCCACTTT
NA | TRBJ2-7 | TRBV13 | NA | CASSPTRGGAGEQYF | TGTGCCAGCAGCCCGACTAGGGGGGGCGCCGGGGAGCAGTACTTC
NA | TRBJ2-3 | TRBV9 | many | CASSPWPRPDTQYF | TGTGCCAGCAGCCCGTGGCCCAGACCAGATACGCAGTATTTT
NA | TRBJ2-7 | TRBV30 | few | CAWKNQGTYEQYF | TGTGCCTGGAAGAACCAAGGGACCTACGAGCAGTACTTC
NA | TRBJ2-3 | TRBV6-4 | few | CASTPGQMKDTQYF | TGTGCCAGCACCCCAGGACAGATGAAAGATACGCAGTATTTT
NA | TRBJ2-6 | TRBV11-2 | many | CASSLGRTGANVLTF | TGTGCCAGCAGCTTAGGGAGGACTGGGGCCAACGTCCTGACTTTC
TRBD2 | TRBJ2-1 | TRBV4-3 | many | CASSQDRLAGAPYNEQFF | TGCGCCAGCAGCCAAGATCGATTAGCGGGAGCACCCTACAATGAGCAGTTCTTC
TRBD1 | TRBJ2-7 | TRBV7-6 | few | CASSLGAGTGGYEQYF | TGTGCCAGCAGCTTAGGAGCCGGGACAGGGGGCTACGAGCAGTACTTC
TRBD1 | TRBJ2-1 | TRBV6-1 | many | CASNWGTGGYEQFF | TGTGCCAGCAACTGGGGCACAGGGGGATATGAGCAGTTCTTC
NA | TRBJ2-7 | TRBV9 | NA | CASSVETGPYEQYF | TGTGCCAGCAGCGTAGAGACGGGACCCTACGAGCAGTACTTC
NA | TRBJ2-2 | TRBV29-1 | many | CSAGGQFTGELFF | TGCAGCGCCGGGGGGCAGTTCACCGGGGAGCTGTTTTTT
TRBD1 | TRBJ2-1 | TRBV5-1 | many | CASRIQGSSYNEQFF | TGCGCCAGCAGGATACAGGGGAGCTCCTACAATGAGCAGTTCTTC
NA | TRBJ2-7 | TRBV4-2 | many | CASSARSDYEQYF | TGTGCCAGCAGCGCCCGGAGTGACTACGAGCAGTACTTC
NA | TRBJ2-7 | TRBV27 | NA | CASSPGPRIEQYF | TGTGCCAGCAGCCCGGGGCCCCGAATCGAGCAGTACTTC
NA | TRBJ2-1 | TRBV11-2 | many | CASSLRLDLGKGGEQFF | TGTGCCAGCAGCTTACGACTGGACCTTGGGAAGGGGGGTGAGCAGTTCTTC
NA | TRBJ1-2 | TRBV15 | NA | CATSRDSDNFYGYTF | TGTGCCACCAGCAGGGACTCGGACAACTTCTATGGCTACACCTTC
NA | TRBJ2-2 | TRBV7-3 | many | CASSVLDTGELFF | TGTGCCAGCAGCGTACTAGACACCGGGGAGCTGTTTTTT
TRBD2 | TRBJ2-7 | TRBV12-3/TRBV12-4 | many | CASSWTSGISEQYF | TGTGCCAGCAGCTGGACTAGCGGGATATCCGAGCAGTACTTC
NA | TRBJ1-1 | TRBV4-1 | many | CASSQEGPNTEAFF | TGCGCCAGCAGCCAAGAGGGCCCGAACACTGAAGCTTTCTTT
TRBD2 | TRBJ2-3 | TRBV7-3 | NA | CASALAGPDTQYF | TGTGCCAGCGCGCTAGCGGGCCCAGATACGCAGTATTTT
NA | TRBJ1-5 | TRBV5-5 | NA | CASSPGAGSRNQPQHF | TGTGCCAGCAGCCCAGGGGCTGGGAGTCGCAATCAGCCCCAGCATTTT
NA | TRBJ2-7 | TRBV6-5 | many | CAVKGPIYEQYF | TGTGCGGTTAAGGGGCCCATCTACGAGCAGTACTTC
TRBD2 | TRBJ2-5 | TRBV5-5 | many | CASSPWTSGTETQYF | TGTGCCAGCAGCCCCTGGACTAGCGGGACGGAGACCCAGTACTTC
TRBD1 | TRBJ2-2 | TRBV7-2 | few | CASSFGTGALTGELFF | TGTGCCAGCAGCTTCGGGACAGGGGCCCTCACCGGGGAGCTGTTTTTT
TRBD2 | TRBJ2-3 | TRBV7-9 | few | CASRQPLAGRASTDTQYF | TGTGCCAGCAGACAGCCTCTAGCGGGGCGTGCTAGCACAGATACGCAGTATTTT
NA | TRBJ1-1 | TRBV6-9 | many | CASSRSTGNTEAFF | TGTGCCAGCAGTCGAAGTACAGGGAACACTGAAGCTTTCTTT
TRBD2 | TRBJ2-1 | TRBV20-1 | few | CSARDLRLAGGPEQFF | TGCAGTGCTAGAGATCTCCGACTAGCGGGGGGGCCTGAGCAGTTCTTC
NA | TRBJ2-5 | TRBV7-9 | NA | CASSFRPRQGGETQYF | TGTGCCAGCAGCTTTAGGCCAAGACAGGGAGGCGAGACCCAGTACTTC